This T cell receptor (beta chain) was sequenced during a study of blood T cell repertoires in COVID-19. Losses at the gene ends were 5 bases for V and 0 bases for J; bases not matched to a gene: 15. Looked up from germline, CDR1 is LNHDA and CDR2 is SQIVND (reference sequence). CDR3 size: 20 residues. Participants had their cohort set by participant-reported clinical history. Per the original data handling: Reference gene primer amplification gave nucleated cell count estimates. Profiling relied on immunoSEQ multiplex PCR, and the TCRdb table lists in-frame clones only, not all of them. That table furnishes V, J and clone size, whereas the DNA furnished D and trimming. Among 190,000 or so clones listed, more than 80% were seen once.

The clonotype comes from a man aged 40-49 years who had recovered from COVID-19. The chain is built from TRBV19 and TRBJ1-6; TRBD1 matches 8 bases. The sequenced material came from PBMCs or T cells enriched from blood (not recorded which). CDR3 DNA sequence: TGTGCCAGTAGTCCAGGGGGCGCAGGTTTAAGGAGCTCCTATAATTCACCCCTCCACTTT. It codes for CASSPGGAGLRSSYNSPLHF.